This TCR beta chain was found in a study of T cells in tumors after PD-1 blockade. Study-wide findings and caveats: Approximately 41% of tumor TCR clonotypes were also found in blood.

On this clone: Its antigen remains unidentified.

V lost 6 bases, J lost 4 bases, and 12 bases lay in between. CDR3 length: 13 residues. Germline values: CDR1 MDHEN, CDR2 SYDVKM. The method was immunoSEQ multiplex PCR; TCRdb's version includes in-frame clones alone and lacks a portion of them. The sample carries approximately 12,000 clones, over 55% recorded once. The input for sequencing was tumor tissue, taken before anti-PD-1 treatment. V is TRBV28 and J is TRBJ1-1; unclear D gene. The sequence was collected from a human donor with basal cell carcinoma. DNA for the CDR3: TGTGCCAGCAGAGGTCGGCTCGGCACTGAAGCTTTCTTT. Its protein product is CASRGRLGTEAFF. The full variable domain, its missing parts supplied by reference TRBV28 and TRBJ1-1, is DVKVTQSSRYLVKRTGEKVFLECVQDMDHENMFWYRQDPGLGLRLIYFSYDVKMKEKGDIPEGYSVSREKKERFSLILESASTNQTSMYLCASRGRLGTEAFFGQGTRLTVV.